This section outlines one TCR beta chain sequence together with its context. Trimming left V 0 bases short and J 7 bases short, with 7 bases between. CDR1 and CDR2 (germline): LNHDA, SQIVND (reference sequence). The CDR3 has 14 residues. The sample originates from a study of blood T cell repertoires in COVID-19. Sequencing was performed with immunoSEQ multiplex PCR; in TCRdb, only in-frame clones are kept and a portion is missing. The sample has roughly 140,000 clones; more than 65% are singletons. The sample was peripheral blood. This sequence was found in a woman aged 45 to 65 with acute or convalescent COVID-19. The chain has TRBV19 and TRBJ1-6; D unclear. The CDR3 DNA follows: TGTGCCAGTAGTATAGATGGCAGAAATTCACCCCTCCACTTT. It yields the protein CASSIDGRNSPLHF.